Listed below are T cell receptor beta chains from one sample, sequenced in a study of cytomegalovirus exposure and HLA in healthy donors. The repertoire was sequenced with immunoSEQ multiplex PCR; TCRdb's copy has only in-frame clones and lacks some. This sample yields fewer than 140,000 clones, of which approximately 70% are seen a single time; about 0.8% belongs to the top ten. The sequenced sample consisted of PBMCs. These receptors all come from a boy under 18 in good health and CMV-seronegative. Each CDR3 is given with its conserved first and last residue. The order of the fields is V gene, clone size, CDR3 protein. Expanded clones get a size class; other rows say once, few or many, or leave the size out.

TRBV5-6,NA,CASSWTSGSEQYF
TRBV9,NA,CASSVADRGYEQFF
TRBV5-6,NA,CASSLSLQGSQYF
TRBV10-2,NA,CASSENPGHTEAFF
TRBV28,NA,CASSLPGGRGTEAFF
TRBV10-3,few,CAISPGHLILPGGENTIYF
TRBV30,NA,CAWSVTEGAGNTEAFF
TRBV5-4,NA,CASSRQGSGANVLTF
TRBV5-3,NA,CARSLAGTEAFF
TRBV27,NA,CASSFGLADFYNEQFF
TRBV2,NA,CASTYGGYGYTF
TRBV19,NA,CASSPSATGVSKNIQYF
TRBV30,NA,CAWTGVETQYF
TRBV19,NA,CASSILAGGDYGYTF
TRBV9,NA,CASTNTGSPLHF
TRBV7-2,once,CASSLRGSYNEQFF
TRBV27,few,CASSLVGEGQPQHF
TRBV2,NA,CASSRTGTNEKLFF
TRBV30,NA,CAWSNGGSQETQYF
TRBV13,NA,CASTTGGISGANVLTF
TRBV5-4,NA,CASSFPGRIETQYF
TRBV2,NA,CASSEQGYGYTF
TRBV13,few,CASSLGRETQYF
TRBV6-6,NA,CASSPGTRGIYEQYF
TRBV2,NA,CASRLAGNTGELFF
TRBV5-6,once,CASSFSREDLNEQYF
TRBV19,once,CASSAGGLDGELFF
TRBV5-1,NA,CASSWGDSYEQYF
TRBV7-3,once,CASSFSGSLETQYF
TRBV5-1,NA,CASQQGGQETQYF
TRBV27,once,CASSSRARYNEQFF
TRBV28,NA,CASSFRQRGADTQYF
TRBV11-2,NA,CASSPSREGYLGTDTQYF
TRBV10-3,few,CAISALASSSYNEQFF
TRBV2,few,CASNNARAGELFF